The present entry profiles one T cell receptor (beta chain) with its context. The target antigen is unknown. The sample belongs to a study of STAT5B mutations in CD4+ large granular lymphocyte leukemia. Overall study results and limits: Patient CD4-sorted repertoires looked more clonal than healthy CD4+ repertoires, even without putative leukemic clones.

V was shortened by 6 bases and J by 2 bases, with 10 bases between the two germline ends. CDR1 MNHEY and CDR2 SVGAGI come from the germline V gene. The CDR3 length is 13 residues. The method was immunoSEQ multiplex PCR; TCRdb's version includes in-frame clones alone and lacks a portion of them. Of about 34,000 clones detected, about two thirds appear once; the ten largest clones hold more than 0.85%. This clonotype was obtained from a human donor in good health. Input material: CD4+ T cells from blood buffy coats. The V and J genes are TRBV6-5 and TRBJ2-5, with D perhaps TRBD1 (6 bases). The DNA of the CDR3 is TGTGCCAGCAGGAGGACAGATCAAGAGACCCAGTACTTC. This gives the protein CASRRTDQETQYF.